Below are 10 T cell receptor beta chains sequenced from a single sample in a study of T-cell reconstitution after alpha-beta-depleted transplantation in children. Preparation of the TCRbeta library involved a method that used unique molecular identifiers. Each CDR3 protein is one row after TCRdb ran MiXCR on the PCR reads. The sample includes some 500,000 distinct CDR3 sequences, approximately 20% seen only once; the top ten take 3.3%. The sample was PBMCs from the stem cell graft donor, taken from the stem cell graft. The source is a human donor who donated a stem cell graft to a child with acute lymphoblastic leukemia.

This clonotype has just a few counts. The rearrangement uses TRBV7-3 and TRBJ2-3, with D possibly TRBD2 on 6 matching bases. The V end was cut by 2 bases, the J end by 5 bases, with 20 bases between. From germline, CDR1 is SGHTA and CDR2 FQGTGA. The length of the CDR3 is 17 residues. CDR3 sequence reads: CASSLDGAGSSLDTQYF. The CDR3 nucleotides read TGTGCCAGCAGCTTAGACGGGGCGGGAAGCTCCCTAGATACGCAGTATTTT.

The chain is built from TRBV29-1 and TRBJ1-2; 8 nucleotides match TRBD1. With V trimmed by 2 bases and J by 10 bases, 18 bases remained unmatched. Germline V CDR1 and CDR2: SQVTM, ANQGSEA. The CDR3 runs to 16 residues. In nucleotides, the CDR3 is TGCAGCGTTGAATCCGGTCAGGGGGCAATAGGGATGGCCTACACCTTC. Translation: CSVESGQGAIGMAYTF. Complete variable domain (other parts from reference TRBV29-1 and TRBJ1-2): SAVISQKPSRDICQRGTSLTIQCQVDSQVTMMFWYRQQPGQSLTLIATANQGSEATYESGFVIDKFPISRPNLTFSTLTVSNMSPEDSSIYLCSVESGQGAIGMAYTFGSGTRLTVV.

The chain couples TRBV29-1 to TRBJ1-1; D ambiguous. The V gene's germline CDR1 is SQVTM and CDR2 ANQGSEA. The CDR3 is 11 amino acids. V was trimmed by 6 bases and J by 1 base, leaving 6 bases between them. As DNA, the CDR3 is TGCAGCGTCGAAAAGAACACTGAAGCTTTCTTT. Its translation is CSVEKNTEAFF.

This clonotype was counted only a few times. The CDR3 region is CSAARDRAIYNEQFF. The DNA for the CDR3 is TGCAGTGCTGCCCGGGACAGGGCTATCTACAATGAGCAGTTCTTC. V and J are TRBV20-1 and TRBJ2-1; TRBD1 agrees at 9 bases. Germline CDR1 DFQATT, CDR2 SNEGSKA (reference sequence). The CDR3 is 15 residues long. V shed 5 bases and J 3 bases; nucleotides not matched to a gene: 8.

This clonotype was detected only a few times. The rearrangement uses TRBV6-6 and TRBJ2-3; a possible D gene is TRBD2 (5 bases). Trimming left V 5 bases short and J 7 bases short, with 10 bases between. Germline V lookup: CDR1 MNHNY, CDR2 SVGAGI (reference sequence). CDR3 length equals 12 residues. As DNA, the CDR3 is TGTGCCAGCAGTAAGGACTCAAATACGCAGTATTTT. Protein sequence: CASSKDSNTQYF.

The genes are TRBV11-2 and TRBJ2-3; D uncertain. There are 16 residues in the CDR3. Germline values: CDR1 SGHAT, CDR2 FQNNGV. V lost 5 bases, J lost 2 bases, and 17 bases lay in between. The CDR3 bases are TGTGCCAGCAGCCCTACTTGGGCCACTCTCACAGATACGCAGTATTTT. This sequence encodes CASSPTWATLTDTQYF.

This clonotype was seen only a few times. The chain uses TRBV24-1 and TRBJ2-7; 7 bases agree with TRBD1. V was clipped by 3 bases and J by 4 bases; unmatched bases: 5. Germline CDR1 reads KGHDR; CDR2 reads SFDVKD. The CDR3 runs 14 residues. The CDR3 region has the DNA TGTGCCACCAGTGATCCGGGACAGTCTTACGAGCAGTACTTC. Residues: CATSDPGQSYEQYF.

Worth noting for this clonotype: In this CDR3 the conserved last residue, phenylalanine or tryptophan, is missing, so a read error is likely. The genes are TRBV27 and TRBJ2-5; D is perhaps TRBD2 (5 bases). V was cut by 3 bases and J by 6 bases, with 8 bases left in between. CDR3 length: 12 amino acids. The V gene's germline CDR1 is MNHEY and CDR2 SMNVEV (reference sequence). The CDR3 loop is CASSFEGQTQYL. The CDR3 bases are TGTGCCAGCAGTTTTGAGGGTCAGACCCAGTACCTC.

This chain links TRBV5-1 with TRBJ2-7; D is perhaps TRBD1 (8 bases). The germline CDR1 and CDR2 sequences are SGHRS and YFSETQ. The CDR3 length is 16 residues. V shed 3 bases and J shed 5 bases, with 21 bases lying between them. The CDR3 loop reads CASSWGGTGGFNEQYF. The CDR3 region has the DNA TGCGCCAGCAGCTGGGGGGGCACAGGGGGTTTCAACGAGCAGTACTTC.

V gene TRBV27 combines with J gene TRBJ2-7; 7 bases map to TRBD1. This CDR3 is built from 13 residues. Germline CDR1 is MNHEY and CDR2 is SMNVEV (reference sequence). Unmatched junction bases numbered 4, after V lost 3 bases and J lost 5 bases. The CDR3 reads CASSFEGADEQYF. CDR3 coding DNA: TGTGCCAGCAGTTTTGAGGGGGCCGACGAGCAGTACTTC.